These 7 T cell receptor beta chains were all obtained from the same sample, sequenced in a study of T cells expressing NK-cell markers. TCRdb reanalyzed the 5' RACE reads and collapses them to one entry per CDR3 protein, without DNA. Recorded for this sample: some 300,000 distinct CDR3 sequences. Input material: blood T cells: a sorted CD56 or NKG2C T cell subset, CD4+ or CD8+ T cells, or bulk PBMC T cells (not recorded which). These receptors were obtained from a man younger than 35 in good health.

The chain uses TRBV12-3 or TRBV12-4 and TRBJ2-1; TCRdb's assignment of TRBD1 cannot be checked, as there is no DNA. The CDR3 has 13 residues. The CDR3 loop reads CASSLQGSDEQFF.

This sequence joins TRBV6-1 and TRBJ2-1. Germline lookup yields CDR1 MNHNS and CDR2 SASEGT. CDR3 size: 15 residues. This CDR3 is CASSNSGRTGDEQFF.

The chain combines TRBV15 with TRBJ2-7; TCRdb's D gene call, TRBD1, goes unchecked for lack of DNA. From germline, CDR1 is LNHNV and CDR2 YYDKDF (reference sequence). CDR3 length: 16 residues. The CDR3 loop is CATSSRDQSFSYEQYF.

This chain connects TRBV20-1 to TRBJ2-3; absent DNA, TCRdb's TRBD1 call cannot be checked. Germline CDR1 and CDR2: DFQATT and SNEGSKA (reference sequence). The CDR3 covers 14 residues. The CDR3 sequence: CSVPPSGATDTQYF.

The chain is built from TRBV20-1 and TRBJ1-2. Germline V lookup: CDR1 DFQATT, CDR2 SNEGSKA (reference sequence). The CDR3 is 12 amino acids. CDR3 protein: CSATGTLPGYTF.

The chain employs TRBV7-2 and TRBJ2-1. The CDR3 has 16 amino acids. The V gene's germline CDR1 is SGHTA and CDR2 FQGNSA. This CDR3 reads CASSLVRRATNNEQFF.

The chain combines TRBV19 with TRBJ2-4; TCRdb's D call, TRBD2, is unchecked because there is no DNA. The germline V gene encodes CDR1 LNHDA and CDR2 SQIVND (reference sequence). There are 16 residues in the CDR3. The CDR3 loop is CASSTFSRTSRNIQYF.